The present entry profiles one T cell receptor beta chain with its context. The antigen remains undetermined. This specimen belongs to a study of CD8+ T cells in alopecia areata. As the sequencing template, cDNA was produced by extracting RNA and reverse transcribing it. Produced via immunoSEQ multiplex PCR; TCRdb's table is partial and in-frame only. The repertoire has 150,000 to 200,000 clones, approximately 65% of them found once; the top ten carry over 10%. This CDR3 region has 12 residues. Germline assignment: CDR1 GTSNPN and CDR2 SVGIG (reference sequence). The ends were cut back, 5 bases at V and 2 bases at J, with 9 bases in the middle. Study-level results: Against the mouse data, patients shared TCRs less clearly, possibly for HLA reasons.

This chain joins TRBV30 and TRBJ1-2; perhaps TRBD1 as D (6 bases). The origin of this receptor is a human donor with alopecia areata. The sequencing here drew on CD8+ T cells sorted from blood, taken at week 0. As DNA, the CDR3 is TGTGCCTGGGGTACAGGGAACTATGGCTACACCTTC. It encodes CAWGTGNYGYTF.